Sequencing of this T cell receptor (beta chain) was carried out in a study of cytomegalovirus exposure and HLA in healthy donors. To note about this clone: Its target is not known.

V lost 0 bases and J lost 0, with 12 bases in between. CDR1 is ENHRY and CDR2 is SYGVKD in the germline V gene. The CDR3 runs 17 residues. Points from the study as a whole: Most TCR beta V segments were productive about 90% or about 30% of the time in an earlier analysis.

The PCR was carried out with 60 Vbeta primers and 13 Jbeta primers. Here immunoSEQ multiplex PCR was the method, and the copy in TCRdb shows in-frame clones only, minus some. The data show approximately 84,000 clones, roughly 80% seen once. The sequence derives from a man aged 35 to 55 in good health and CMV-seronegative. V and J are TRBV10-3 and TRBJ1-5; no clear D gene. Sequencing was done on a sample of PBMCs. CDR3 region: CAISESGTVYSNQPQHF. For the CDR3, the DNA is TGTGCCATCAGTGAGTCAGGAACAGTTTATAGCAATCAGCCCCAGCATTTT.